One and the same sample provided the 23 T cell receptor beta chains below, sequenced in a study of graft-versus-host responses after intestinal transplantation. These receptors have no identified antigens. Assay used: immunoSEQ multiplex PCR; TCRdb lists only in-frame clones, some missing. Altogether 80,000 to 95,000 clones are present, roughly nine tenths being singletons, with the ten largest covering roughly 0.28%. The sequencing used unstimulated CD4+ T cells sorted from spleen or lymph node cells, collected before transplant. All receptors come from a human donor who was the organ donor for an intestinal transplant.

This chain connects TRBV7-3 to TRBJ2-1, with TRBD2 matching over 7 bases. Losses at the gene ends were 5 bases for V and 5 bases for J; bases not matched to a gene: 27. This CDR3 has 21 amino acids. Per germline, CDR1 SGHTA and CDR2 FQGTGA. CDR3 sequence reads: CASSPRPRQPRLARSDNEQFF. CDR3 DNA sequence: TGTGCCAGCAGCCCTCGCCCGCGACAGCCTCGACTAGCACGTAGCGACAATGAGCAGTTCTTC.

This rearrangement joins TRBV2 to TRBJ2-1; the match to TRBD2 covers 8 bases. After removal of 6 bases from V and 4 bases from J, the junction contained 14 bases not matched to a gene. CDR1 is SNHLY and CDR2 is FYNNEI in the germline V gene. This CDR3 has 17 residues. The CDR3 bases are TGTGCCAGCAGACCCTCCATAGCGGGGACGATGTACAATGAGCAGTTCTTC. Amino acid sequence: CASRPSIAGTMYNEQFF. Full variable domain (outside the CDR3, taken from reference TRBV2 and TRBJ2-1): EPEVTQTPSHQVTQMGQEVILRCVPISNHLYFYWYRQILGQKVEFLVSFYNNEISEKSEIFDDQFSVERPDGSNFTLKIRSTKLEDSAMYFCASRPSIAGTMYNEQFFGPGTRLTVL.

The chain has TRBV9 and TRBJ2-7; a weak D match, TRBD1 (5 bases). This CDR3 comprises 14 residues. V was shortened by 4 bases and J by 2 bases, with 13 bases between the two germline ends. The germline CDR1 and CDR2 sequences are SGDLS and YYNGEE. CDR3 in amino acids: CASSRAGNTYEQYF. The CDR3 coding sequence is TGTGCCAGCAGCCGGGCAGGGAACACCTACGAGCAGTACTTC.

The J gene is TRBJ2-7, the V gene TRBV2; D is possibly TRBD2 (5 bases). Germline CDR1 reads SNHLY; CDR2 reads FYNNEI. This CDR3 contains 14 residues. With 6 bases removed from V and 7 bases from J, the gap between germline ends came to 19 bases. The CDR3 region has the DNA TGTGCCAGCAGGGGAGTAGTGGCTTCGCGGGAGCAGTACTTC. This encodes CASRGVVASREQYF.

The chain joins TRBV25-1 to TRBJ1-4; D is perhaps TRBD1 (5 bases). Trimming pared 4 bases from V and 10 bases from J, leaving 16 bases between. The germline V gene encodes CDR1 MGHDK and CDR2 SYGVNS. The length of the CDR3 is 14 residues. The CDR3 coding sequence is TGTGCCAGCAGTGTTGCCGGAGGGGTGGGAAAACTGTTTTTT. Encoded protein: CASSVAGGVGKLFF.

The chain carries TRBV2 and TRBJ1-1; D remains ambiguous. The V and J ends lost 1 base and 5 bases respectively, with 5 bases between them. The CDR3 covers 12 residues. Germline V gene lookup returns CDR1 SNHLY and CDR2 FYNNEI. The CDR3 region is CASSEGRTEAFF. CDR3 coding DNA: TGTGCCAGCAGTGAAGGGCGGACTGAAGCTTTCTTT.

The V call is TRBV11-3, the J call TRBJ2-3; a possible D gene is TRBD2 (5 bases). The germline V gene has CDR1 SGHNT and CDR2 YENEEA. Deletions cut 2 bases from V and 2 bases from J, with 8 bases between. The CDR3 is 14 amino acids. The CDR3 region is CASSLRGVTDTQYF. The CDR3, as DNA: TGTGCCAGCAGCTTACGGGGTGTCACAGATACGCAGTATTTT.

The chain employs TRBV5-1 and TRBJ1-1, with 7 bases lining up with TRBD1. CDR3 length: 15 amino acids. The J segment lost 1 base and the V segment lost 7 bases, leaving 10 bases of the junction unmatched. The germline V gene has CDR1 SGHRS and CDR2 YFSETQ. CDR3 bases: TGCGCCAGCCAATCCCGAGGGACAGAGAACACTGAAGCTTTCTTT. This encodes CASQSRGTENTEAFF.

This clone is a singleton in its sample. This sequence joins TRBV18 and TRBJ2-5; TRBD1 agrees at 11 bases. This CDR3 is 15 amino acids long. Germline V gene sequence: CDR1 KGHSH, CDR2 LQKENI. The V segment lost 2 bases and the J segment 2 bases; nucleotides outside the gene matches: 1. The CDR3 DNA is TGTGCCAGCTCACCAGGGACAGGGGGTCAAGAGACCCAGTACTTC. It translates to CASSPGTGGQETQYF. The complete variable domain, with remaining parts taken from reference TRBV18 and TRBJ2-5, reads NAGVMQNPRHLVRRRGQEARLRCSPMKGHSHVYWYRQLPEEGLKFMVYLQKENIIDESGMPKERFSAEFPKEGPSILRIQQVVRGDSAAYFCASSPGTGGQETQYFGPGTRLLVL.

The chain has TRBV28 and TRBJ1-3, with D possibly TRBD1 on 6 matching bases. Germline lookup yields CDR1 MDHEN and CDR2 SYDVKM. This CDR3 has 13 residues. The V end was cut by 3 bases, the J end by 12 bases, with 15 bases between. The CDR3 reads CASSLTRGLLIYF. CDR3 sequence (DNA): TGTGCCAGCAGTTTGACCAGGGGCCTTCTCATATATTTT. Full variable domain (remainder filled in from reference TRBV28 and TRBJ1-3): DVKVTQSSRYLVKRTGEKVFLECVQDMDHENMFWYRQDPGLGLRLIYFSYDVKMKEKGDIPEGYSVSREKKERFSLILESASTNQTSMYLCASSLTRGLLIYFGEGSWLTVV.

The chain carries TRBV7-2 and TRBJ2-7; D is unresolved. Germline V gene lookup returns CDR1 SGHTA and CDR2 FQGNSA. The CDR3 totals 15 residues. V was clipped by 5 bases and J by 0 bases, with 14 bases between them. This chain's CDR3 is CASSPDQAHSYEQYF. CDR3 nucleotides: TGTGCCAGCAGCCCAGATCAGGCCCACTCCTACGAGCAGTACTTC. Full variable domain (remainder filled in from reference TRBV7-2 and TRBJ2-7): GAGVSQSPSNKVTEKGKDVELRCDPISGHTALYWYRQSLGQGLEFLIYFQGNSAPDKSGLPSDRFSAERTGGSVSTLTIQRTQQEDSAVYLCASSPDQAHSYEQYFGPGTRLTVT.

The chain recombines TRBV28 with TRBJ2-7; D is possibly TRBD1 (6 bases). Trimming stripped 3 bases from V and 2 bases from J, with 17 bases between. CDR3 length: 16 residues. The germline CDR1 and CDR2 sequences are MDHEN and SYDVKM. In DNA form, the CDR3 reads TGTGCCAGCAGTTTGGCCTACAGGGCCTCCACCTACGAGCAGTACTTC. This sequence encodes CASSLAYRASTYEQYF.

V gene TRBV5-1 combines with J gene TRBJ2-7; weak D call: TRBD2 (6 bases). The CDR3 consists of 16 residues. Trimming shortened V by 6 bases and J by 0 bases, and 19 bases separated the two germline ends. CDR1 and CDR2 (germline): SGHRS, YFSETQ. The CDR3 region is CASMRGSVGSSYEQYF. The CDR3 DNA follows: TGCGCCAGCATGCGGGGCTCCGTCGGAAGCTCCTACGAGCAGTACTTC.

The rearrangement links TRBV29-1 to TRBJ2-1; the match to TRBD2 covers 11 bases. Trimming cost V 6 bases and J 0 bases; bases outside gene matches: 4. This CDR3 contains 15 residues. In germline, CDR1 is SQVTM, CDR2 ANQGSEA. The DNA of the CDR3 is TGCAGCGTGAGACTAGCGGGGACCTCCTACAATGAGCAGTTCTTC. Translating gives CSVRLAGTSYNEQFF.

The J gene is TRBJ2-3, the V gene TRBV19; unclear D gene. Trimming stripped 3 bases from V and 1 base from J, with 8 bases between. This CDR3 is built from 14 residues. The germline V gene encodes CDR1 LNHDA and CDR2 SQIVND (reference sequence). CDR3 residues: CASSMVGGTDTQYF. The CDR3 DNA follows: TGTGCCAGTAGTATGGTAGGAGGCACAGATACGCAGTATTTT. Combining the CDR3 with reference TRBV19 and TRBJ2-3 gives the whole variable domain DGGITQSPKYLFRKEGQNVTLSCEQNLNHDAMYWYRQDPGQGLRLIYYSQIVNDFQKGDIAEGYSVSREKKESFPLTVTSAQKNPTAFYLCASSMVGGTDTQYFGPGTRLTVL.

The chain joins TRBV15 to TRBJ2-7, with TRBD1 matching 11 bases. The CDR3 consists of 15 residues. The V gene's germline CDR1 is LNHNV and CDR2 YYDKDF (reference sequence). V was clipped by 3 bases and J by 2 bases; unmatched bases: 3. CDR3 sequence (DNA): TGTGCCACCAGCAGGGGACAGGGGGGGACCTACGAGCAGTACTTC. Its protein product is CATSRGQGGTYEQYF.

The gene calls are TRBV19 and TRBJ1-2; possibly TRBD1 for D (5 bases). There are 15 residues in the CDR3. From germline, CDR1 is LNHDA and CDR2 SQIVND (reference sequence). Deletions cut 4 bases from V and 4 bases from J, with 16 bases between. The CDR3 coding sequence is TGTGCCAGTAGTAATACAGCGCGGGGGTCCTATGGCTACACCTTC. Translating gives CASSNTARGSYGYTF.

This clone was recorded once. The chain combines TRBV20-1 with TRBJ1-3; possible D gene TRBD1, 5 bases. The CDR3 runs to 11 residues. Germline-derived CDR1 and CDR2 are DFQATT and SNEGSKA (reference sequence). Trimming shortened V by 4 bases and J by 4 bases, and 5 bases separated the two germline ends. The CDR3 nucleotides are TGCAGTGCTAACAGGGGAAACACCATATATTTT. It is translated as CSANRGNTIYF.

The chain recombines TRBV19 with TRBJ2-7; 11 positions match TRBD1. CDR3 length equals 14 residues. The trim removed 3 bases at V and 2 bases at J, leaving 0 bases unmatched. Germline-derived CDR1 and CDR2 are LNHDA and SQIVND (reference sequence). The CDR3 coding sequence is TGTGCCAGTAGTATGGGACAGGGGGCCTACGAGCAGTACTTC. Encoded protein: CASSMGQGAYEQYF.

This clone was picked up a small number of times. This sequence joins TRBV18 and TRBJ1-3, with 10 positions matching TRBD1. Germline-derived CDR1 and CDR2 are KGHSH and LQKENI. V lost 2 bases, J lost 2 bases, and 0 bases stayed unmatched. This CDR3 is built from 15 residues. CDR3 nucleotides: TGTGCCAGCTCACCAGGACAGGGGGCTGGAAACACCATATATTTT. Translation gives CASSPGQGAGNTIYF. The variable domain in full, completed from reference TRBV18 and TRBJ1-3, reads NAGVMQNPRHLVRRRGQEARLRCSPMKGHSHVYWYRQLPEEGLKFMVYLQKENIIDESGMPKERFSAEFPKEGPSILRIQQVVRGDSAAYFCASSPGQGAGNTIYFGEGSWLTVV.

The rearrangement joins TRBV4-1 to TRBJ1-6; 9 nucleotides agree with TRBD1. V lost 0 bases to trimming and J lost 12 bases; unmatched junction nucleotides: 9. Germline loops: CDR1 MGHRA, CDR2 YSYEKL. The CDR3 loop spans 16 amino acids. CDR3 amino acids: CASSQEGGGQGRPLHF. The CDR3 bases are TGCGCCAGCAGCCAAGAGGGTGGAGGACAGGGGAGACCCCTCCACTTT.

The gene calls are TRBV11-2 and TRBJ2-5; 8 bases align to TRBD2. CDR1 and CDR2 (germline): SGHAT, FQNNGV. J gave up 2 bases and V 2 bases, and 7 bases lay outside the gene matches. The CDR3 is made up of 16 amino acids. CDR3 nucleotide sequence: TGTGCCAGCAGCTTATCAGCGGGGGCCGTTCAAGAGACCCAGTACTTC. This translates into CASSLSAGAVQETQYF.

The table lists this clone with a few counts. The chain links TRBV13 to TRBJ2-4; perhaps TRBD2 as D (6 bases). CDR1 and CDR2 (germline): PRHDT, FYEKMQ (reference sequence). Trimming removed 5 bases from V and 0 bases from J, with 11 bases in between. The CDR3 length is 15 residues. The CDR3 sequence: CASSTRGTAKNIQYF. The CDR3 DNA follows: TGTGCCAGCAGCACCCGGGGGACAGCCAAAAACATTCAGTACTTC. The variable domain in full, with the rest retrieved from reference TRBV13 and TRBJ2-4, is AAGVIQSPRHLIKEKRETATLKCYPIPRHDTVYWYQQGPGQDPQFLISFYEKMQSDKGSIPDRFSAQQFSDYHSELNMSSLELGDSALYFCASSTRGTAKNIQYFGAGTRLSVL.